The subject of this entry is one TCR beta chain. Its matching antigen is unknown. The junction departs from germline at one end; a sequencing error may be responsible. TCRdb reprocessed the reads via MiXCR and lists one record per CDR3 protein. The sample includes about 100,000 distinct CDR3 sequences, 23% of them seen just once. The data originate from a study of T cell repertoires in cytomegalovirus infection. About the study: Through public TCR beta signatures, both CMV infection and matching HLA type were indicated. Broader study findings: CMV-specific HLA-C-restricted TCR beta clonotypes dominated the ex vivo response. Of the TCR beta families, the public ones yielded a cumulative frequency that identified carriers of CMV plus the relevant HLA.

The TCR was taken from a human donor in good health (CMV status not recorded). Some clones in this sample may be carry-over from other donors' samples. Sequencing was carried out using CD8+ T cells from PBMCs.

The CDR3 protein is CASSLEEVTGGTDTQYF. CDR3 DNA: TGCGCCAGCAGCTTGGAGGAGGTGACAGGGGGCACCGATACGCAGTATTTT. The gene calls are TRBV5-1 and TRBJ2-3; 10 bases line up with TRBD1. The CDR3 sequence is 17 residues long. The germline V gene encodes CDR1 SGHRS and CDR2 YFSETQ. The variable domain in full, with the rest retrieved from reference TRBV5-1 and TRBJ2-3, is KAGVTQTPRYLIKTRGQQVTLSCSPISGHRSVSWYQQTPGQGLQFLFEYFSETQRNKGNFPGRFSGRQFSNSRSEMNVSTLELGDSALYLCASSLEEVTGGTDTQYFGPGTRLTVL.